This T cell receptor (beta chain) was found in a study of sequential checkpoint blockade in melanoma. Treatment specified: randomized to nivolumab then ipilimumab (arm A) or the reverse (arm B). V lost 0 bases and J lost 3; bases outside the gene matches: 12. CDR1 SGHRS and CDR2 YFSETQ come from the germline V gene. This CDR3 is 18 amino acids long. Generated by immunoSEQ multiplex PCR, the TCRdb table keeps only in-frame clones and is missing some. The table lists under 40,000 clones, around nine tenths of them singletons, with around an eighth in the top ten. The material was CD8+ T cells sorted from blood (inferred from file names), obtained from a patient given nivolumab and ipilimumab in sequence. The TCR was taken from a human donor with melanoma. This rearrangement joins TRBV5-1 to TRBJ2-7; 10 nucleotides line up with TRBD2. CDR3: CASSLASRLAGLYYEQYF. The CDR3 region has the DNA TGCGCCAGCAGCTTGGCGAGCAGACTAGCGGGTCTATACTACGAGCAGTACTTC. The complete variable domain, with remaining parts taken from reference TRBV5-1 and TRBJ2-7, reads KAGVTQTPRYLIKTRGQQVTLSCSPISGHRSVSWYQQTPGQGLQFLFEYFSETQRNKGNFPGRFSGRQFSNSRSEMNVSTLELGDSALYLCASSLASRLAGLYYEQYFGPGTRLTVT.